Below are 16 T cell receptor beta chains sequenced from a single sample in a study of blood T cell repertoires in COVID-19. Some clones are missing from TCRdb's copy, which holds only in-frame ones; the method was immunoSEQ multiplex PCR. This sample has approximately 360,000 clones, with 90% found just once. The sample was peripheral blood. The receptors stem from a man aged 18 to 35 with active or convalescent COVID-19.

The chain joins TRBV9 to TRBJ2-5; D is undetermined. This CDR3 has 14 amino acids. V lost 1 base to trimming and J lost 3 bases, with 10 bases between them. Germline CDR1 is SGDLS and CDR2 is YYNGEE. CDR3 bases: TGTGCCAGCAGCGTACAAGGCAGGAAAGAGACCCAGTACTTC. It encodes CASSVQGRKETQYF. Drawing the rest from reference TRBV9 and TRBJ2-5, the complete variable domain is DSGVTQTPKHLITATGQRVTLRCSPRSGDLSVYWYQQSLDQGLQFLIQYYNGEERAKGNILERFSAQQFPDLHSELNLSSLELGDSALYFCASSVQGRKETQYFGPGTRLLVL.

A word on this clone: The same CDR3 also results from other DNA sequences found in this sample. The V call is TRBV7-2, the J call TRBJ1-6; TRBD1 matches 10 bases. This CDR3 contains 14 residues. V was pared by 7 bases and J by 9 bases, with 6 bases of the junction left unmatched. Germline CDR1 SGHTA, CDR2 FQGNSA. This chain's CDR3 is CASTSRDRGSPLHF. The DNA for the CDR3 is TGTGCCAGCACCTCACGGGACAGGGGTTCACCCCTCCACTTT.

This chain links TRBV5-1 with TRBJ1-5; possibly TRBD1 for D (6 bases). Germline-derived CDR1 and CDR2 are SGHRS and YFSETQ. The CDR3 loop spans 15 amino acids. V dropped 0 bases and J dropped 7 bases, with 14 bases sitting between them. CDR3 DNA sequence: TGCGCCAGCAGCTTGGATTGGGGGCGAGGGCAGCCCCAGCATTTT. Its translation is CASSLDWGRGQPQHF. The full variable domain, with the rest looked up from reference TRBV5-1 and TRBJ1-5, is KAGVTQTPRYLIKTRGQQVTLSCSPISGHRSVSWYQQTPGQGLQFLFEYFSETQRNKGNFPGRFSGRQFSNSRSEMNVSTLELGDSALYLCASSLDWGRGQPQHFGDGTRLSIL.

The chain uses TRBV7-2 and TRBJ2-5, with 7 bases that match TRBD2. The CDR3 runs 12 residues. The germline V gene has CDR1 SGHTA and CDR2 FQGNSA. The trim removed 5 bases at V and 5 bases at J, leaving 2 bases unmatched. The chain's CDR3 is CASSAAGETQYF. The CDR3 coding sequence is TGTGCCAGCAGCGCAGCGGGGGAGACCCAGTACTTC.

The chain recombines TRBV18 with TRBJ1-1, with 7 bases identical to TRBD1. Germline loops: CDR1 KGHSH, CDR2 LQKENI. V shed 1 base and J 3 bases; nucleotides not matched to a gene: 5. The CDR3 sequence is 15 residues long. The CDR3 loop reads CASSPLGGGHTEAFF. The DNA for the CDR3 is TGTGCCAGCTCACCACTAGGAGGGGGCCACACTGAAGCTTTCTTT.

V is TRBV7-9 and J is TRBJ2-1; 10 bases fit TRBD1. The V gene end was trimmed by 8 bases and the J gene end by 7 bases; junction bases not matched to a gene: 14. There are 16 residues in the CDR3. CDR1 and CDR2 from the germline V gene are SEHNR and FQNEAQ (reference sequence). CDR3 nucleotide sequence: TGTGCCAGCCTCTTAAAATCGGGACAGGGGAAGAATGAGCAGTTCTTC. Its translation: CASLLKSGQGKNEQFF.

This clone was counted a single time. The sample contains more than one DNA sequence encoding this CDR3. V gene TRBV4-3 combines with J gene TRBJ1-5; D is possibly TRBD1 (5 bases). Trimming cost V 1 base and J 2 bases, with 9 bases left between them. Germline lookup yields CDR1 LGHNA and CDR2 YSLEER. This CDR3 has 15 residues. The CDR3 bases are TGCGCCAGCAGCCAAGCTTGGGGGGGCAATCAGCCCCAGCATTTT. This gives the protein CASSQAWGGNQPQHF.

Of note for this clone: The sample holds other DNA sequences that translate to the same CDR3. This chain uses TRBV9 with TRBJ2-1; D uncertain. CDR3 length equals 15 residues. The ends were cut back, 0 bases at V and 0 bases at J, with 7 bases in the middle. The germline CDR1 and CDR2 sequences are SGDLS and YYNGEE. The CDR3 sequence: CASSVAYSSYNEQFF. As DNA, the CDR3 is TGTGCCAGCAGCGTAGCCTATAGCTCCTACAATGAGCAGTTCTTC.

The chain has TRBV7-8 and TRBJ2-3; 10 nucleotides match TRBD2. With V trimmed by 5 bases and J by 2 bases, 7 bases remained unmatched. Per germline, CDR1 SGHVS and CDR2 FQNEAQ. The CDR3 spans 16 residues. CDR3 residues: CASSRFTSGATDTQYF. The CDR3 nucleotides read TGTGCCAGCAGCCGATTTACTAGCGGGGCCACAGATACGCAGTATTTT.

The chain recombines TRBV3-1 (or the pseudogene TRBV3-2) with TRBJ2-7; maybe TRBD2 (5 bases). This CDR3 is 16 amino acids long. Germline loops: CDR1 LGHDT, CDR2 YNNKEL (reference sequence). V was trimmed by 0 bases and J by 3 bases, leaving 15 bases between them. CDR3 amino acids: CASSQDWGASDYEQYF. The DNA of the CDR3 is TGTGCCAGCAGCCAAGATTGGGGAGCCTCCGACTACGAGCAGTACTTC.

V gene TRBV19 combines with J gene TRBJ2-7; D possibly corresponds to TRBD2 (5 bases). The CDR3 runs 13 residues. Trimming shortened V by 3 bases and J by 1 base, and 7 bases separated the two germline ends. Germline V lookup: CDR1 LNHDA, CDR2 SQIVND (reference sequence). CDR3 DNA sequence: TGTGCCAGTAGTATTGAGGGTTCCTACGAGCAGTACTTC. Protein sequence: CASSIEGSYEQYF.

This chain joins TRBV6-1 and TRBJ1-5, with TRBD1 as a possible D gene (5 bases). Germline CDR1 is MNHNS and CDR2 is SASEGT. The CDR3 has 15 amino acids. Trimming removed 3 bases at V and 6 bases at J, with 15 bases between. The CDR3 sequence is CASSDPGGRAQPQHF. DNA for the CDR3: TGTGCCAGCAGTGATCCGGGGGGGAGGGCTCAGCCCCAGCATTTT.

Concerning this clone itself: The junction does not match germline at one end; this may be a read error. This chain connects TRBV11-2 to TRBJ2-6, with 8 bases lining up with TRBD1. This CDR3 has 17 residues. Germline V gene sequence: CDR1 SGHAT, CDR2 FQNNGV. CDR3 DNA sequence: TGTGCCAGCAGCTTAATGCAGGGGGCGAGAGGGGCCAACGTGCTGACTTTC. Its protein is CASSLMQGARGANVLTF.

The V gene is TRBV11-3, the J gene TRBJ2-1; 10 nucleotides align to TRBD1. Germline V gene sequence: CDR1 SGHNT, CDR2 YENEEA. The CDR3 has 17 amino acids. Trimming at V came to 1 base and at J to 9 bases, leaving 12 bases not matched to a gene. CDR3 amino acids: CASSLGYTGQGFSEQFF. The CDR3 DNA is TGTGCCAGCAGCTTAGGGTATACGGGACAGGGGTTCAGTGAGCAGTTCTTC.

J is TRBJ1-2 and V is TRBV6-5; 7 bases line up with TRBD1. Germline trimming cut 6 bases from V and 4 bases from J; bases unmatched to any gene: 8. Germline V gives CDR1 MNHEY, CDR2 SVGAGI. The CDR3 is 14 residues long. The CDR3 DNA is TGTGCCAGCAGGAGAACAGGGGAGTCCTATGGCTACACCTTC. Translated, it gives CASRRTGESYGYTF.

The chain employs TRBV6-5 and TRBJ1-1, with 8 bases aligning to TRBD1. The germline gives CDR1 MNHEY, CDR2 SVGAGI. After removal of 0 bases from V and 1 base from J, the junction contained 4 bases not matched to a gene. The CDR3 spans 16 residues. CDR3: CASSYSRTGQNTEAFF. CDR3 sequence (DNA): TGTGCCAGCAGTTACTCGCGGACAGGGCAGAACACTGAAGCTTTCTTT.